The sequence of this T cell receptor beta chain was determined in a study of response to subunit inactivated influenza vaccine. Study results and limitations: Authors suggested few new T cells are recruited by each seasonal influenza vaccination.

The V gene end was trimmed by 5 bases and the J gene end by 1 base; junction bases not matched to a gene: 13. Per germline, CDR1 MNHEY and CDR2 SMNVEV (reference sequence). This CDR3 comprises 17 residues. Comment on this clonotype: No antigen is known for it.

TCRdb re-called the RT-PCR reads through MiXCR, storing one row per CDR3 protein. The data show about half a million distinct CDR3 sequences, about 7.6% seen once. Sequencing used PBMCs from blood, obtained 23 months after vaccination. The sequence was obtained from a man between 50 and 69 years old who received an inactivated influenza vaccine. The chain is built from TRBV27 and TRBJ2-7, with 8 bases aligning to TRBD1. CDR3 coding DNA: TGTGCCAGCAGTGTCCGTGGGGGGAGACAGGGGTCCTACGAGCAGTACTTC. Encoded protein: CASSVRGGRQGSYEQYF.